The 6 T cell receptor beta chains in this list originate from one sample, sequenced in a study of T cell responses to AZD1222 COVID-19 vaccine. TCRdb's table, derived via immunoSEQ multiplex PCR, lists solely in-frame clones and lacks some. The sample consists of some 120,000 clones, roughly 87% of them appearing once. This sample comprised peripheral blood, obtained on day 0 of AZD1222 vaccination. The receptor source for this set is an adult in good health.

The V gene is TRBV12-3 or TRBV12-4, the J gene TRBJ1-1, with D uncertain. The CDR3 runs to 13 residues. The V end lost 6 bases, the J end lost 2 bases, and 10 bases lay between the germline ends. The CDR3 loop is CASSLLRNTEAFF. The CDR3 bases are TGTGCCAGCAGCCTTTTGAGAAACACTGAAGCTTTCTTT.

With regard to this clone: One junction end disagrees with the germline gene, perhaps due to a read error. This rearrangement joins TRBV7-7 to TRBJ2-2; D is perhaps TRBD1 or TRBD2 (6 bases each). The CDR3 sequence is 16 residues long. Germline CDR1 SSHAT, CDR2 FNYEAQ (reference sequence). CDR3 sequence reads: CASSLGRGRYTGELFF. As DNA, the CDR3 is TGTGCTAGCAGCTTAGGCCGGGGGCGATACACCGGGGAGCTGTTTTTT.

This clone appeared a few times. The rearrangement links TRBV24-1 to TRBJ1-2, with D unclear. The CDR3 extends over 12 amino acids. The ends were cut back, 4 bases at V and 7 bases at J, with 9 bases in the middle. Germline V gene lookup returns CDR1 KGHDR and CDR2 SFDVKD. Here the CDR3 DNA reads TGTGCCACCAGTGACTGGACGACTGGCTACACCTTC. Protein product: CATSDWTTGYTF.

The V call is TRBV28, the J call TRBJ2-7, with D perhaps matching TRBD2 (6 bases). Germline CDR1 is MDHEN and CDR2 is SYDVKM. Trimming removed 3 bases from V and 1 base from J, with 13 bases in between. This CDR3 is 15 amino acids long. DNA for the CDR3: TGTGCCAGCAGTTTTGGTGCTAGCGCTTCCTACGAGCAGTACTTC. Translation: CASSFGASASYEQYF.

This sequence joins TRBV11-1 and TRBJ2-2; the D is unclear. This CDR3 region has 17 residues. Between the trimmed V and J ends, which lost 0 bases and 3 bases, there was a span of 14 bases. Germline CDR1 and CDR2: SGHAT and FQDESV (reference sequence). CDR3 nucleotides: TGTGCCAGCAGCTTAGCGTTTTATCCGATGGACACCGGGGAGCTGTTTTTT. Translated, it gives CASSLAFYPMDTGELFF.

In DNA form, the CDR3 reads TGCAGCGTTGTAGGAGGGGCTGAAGCTTTCTTT. Translation gives CSVVGGAEAFF. The chain couples TRBV29-1 to TRBJ1-1, with a weak D call TRBD1 (5 bases). Between the trimmed V and J ends, which lost 4 bases and 6 bases, there was a span of 9 bases. The CDR3 runs 11 residues. From germline, CDR1 is SQVTM and CDR2 ANQGSEA.